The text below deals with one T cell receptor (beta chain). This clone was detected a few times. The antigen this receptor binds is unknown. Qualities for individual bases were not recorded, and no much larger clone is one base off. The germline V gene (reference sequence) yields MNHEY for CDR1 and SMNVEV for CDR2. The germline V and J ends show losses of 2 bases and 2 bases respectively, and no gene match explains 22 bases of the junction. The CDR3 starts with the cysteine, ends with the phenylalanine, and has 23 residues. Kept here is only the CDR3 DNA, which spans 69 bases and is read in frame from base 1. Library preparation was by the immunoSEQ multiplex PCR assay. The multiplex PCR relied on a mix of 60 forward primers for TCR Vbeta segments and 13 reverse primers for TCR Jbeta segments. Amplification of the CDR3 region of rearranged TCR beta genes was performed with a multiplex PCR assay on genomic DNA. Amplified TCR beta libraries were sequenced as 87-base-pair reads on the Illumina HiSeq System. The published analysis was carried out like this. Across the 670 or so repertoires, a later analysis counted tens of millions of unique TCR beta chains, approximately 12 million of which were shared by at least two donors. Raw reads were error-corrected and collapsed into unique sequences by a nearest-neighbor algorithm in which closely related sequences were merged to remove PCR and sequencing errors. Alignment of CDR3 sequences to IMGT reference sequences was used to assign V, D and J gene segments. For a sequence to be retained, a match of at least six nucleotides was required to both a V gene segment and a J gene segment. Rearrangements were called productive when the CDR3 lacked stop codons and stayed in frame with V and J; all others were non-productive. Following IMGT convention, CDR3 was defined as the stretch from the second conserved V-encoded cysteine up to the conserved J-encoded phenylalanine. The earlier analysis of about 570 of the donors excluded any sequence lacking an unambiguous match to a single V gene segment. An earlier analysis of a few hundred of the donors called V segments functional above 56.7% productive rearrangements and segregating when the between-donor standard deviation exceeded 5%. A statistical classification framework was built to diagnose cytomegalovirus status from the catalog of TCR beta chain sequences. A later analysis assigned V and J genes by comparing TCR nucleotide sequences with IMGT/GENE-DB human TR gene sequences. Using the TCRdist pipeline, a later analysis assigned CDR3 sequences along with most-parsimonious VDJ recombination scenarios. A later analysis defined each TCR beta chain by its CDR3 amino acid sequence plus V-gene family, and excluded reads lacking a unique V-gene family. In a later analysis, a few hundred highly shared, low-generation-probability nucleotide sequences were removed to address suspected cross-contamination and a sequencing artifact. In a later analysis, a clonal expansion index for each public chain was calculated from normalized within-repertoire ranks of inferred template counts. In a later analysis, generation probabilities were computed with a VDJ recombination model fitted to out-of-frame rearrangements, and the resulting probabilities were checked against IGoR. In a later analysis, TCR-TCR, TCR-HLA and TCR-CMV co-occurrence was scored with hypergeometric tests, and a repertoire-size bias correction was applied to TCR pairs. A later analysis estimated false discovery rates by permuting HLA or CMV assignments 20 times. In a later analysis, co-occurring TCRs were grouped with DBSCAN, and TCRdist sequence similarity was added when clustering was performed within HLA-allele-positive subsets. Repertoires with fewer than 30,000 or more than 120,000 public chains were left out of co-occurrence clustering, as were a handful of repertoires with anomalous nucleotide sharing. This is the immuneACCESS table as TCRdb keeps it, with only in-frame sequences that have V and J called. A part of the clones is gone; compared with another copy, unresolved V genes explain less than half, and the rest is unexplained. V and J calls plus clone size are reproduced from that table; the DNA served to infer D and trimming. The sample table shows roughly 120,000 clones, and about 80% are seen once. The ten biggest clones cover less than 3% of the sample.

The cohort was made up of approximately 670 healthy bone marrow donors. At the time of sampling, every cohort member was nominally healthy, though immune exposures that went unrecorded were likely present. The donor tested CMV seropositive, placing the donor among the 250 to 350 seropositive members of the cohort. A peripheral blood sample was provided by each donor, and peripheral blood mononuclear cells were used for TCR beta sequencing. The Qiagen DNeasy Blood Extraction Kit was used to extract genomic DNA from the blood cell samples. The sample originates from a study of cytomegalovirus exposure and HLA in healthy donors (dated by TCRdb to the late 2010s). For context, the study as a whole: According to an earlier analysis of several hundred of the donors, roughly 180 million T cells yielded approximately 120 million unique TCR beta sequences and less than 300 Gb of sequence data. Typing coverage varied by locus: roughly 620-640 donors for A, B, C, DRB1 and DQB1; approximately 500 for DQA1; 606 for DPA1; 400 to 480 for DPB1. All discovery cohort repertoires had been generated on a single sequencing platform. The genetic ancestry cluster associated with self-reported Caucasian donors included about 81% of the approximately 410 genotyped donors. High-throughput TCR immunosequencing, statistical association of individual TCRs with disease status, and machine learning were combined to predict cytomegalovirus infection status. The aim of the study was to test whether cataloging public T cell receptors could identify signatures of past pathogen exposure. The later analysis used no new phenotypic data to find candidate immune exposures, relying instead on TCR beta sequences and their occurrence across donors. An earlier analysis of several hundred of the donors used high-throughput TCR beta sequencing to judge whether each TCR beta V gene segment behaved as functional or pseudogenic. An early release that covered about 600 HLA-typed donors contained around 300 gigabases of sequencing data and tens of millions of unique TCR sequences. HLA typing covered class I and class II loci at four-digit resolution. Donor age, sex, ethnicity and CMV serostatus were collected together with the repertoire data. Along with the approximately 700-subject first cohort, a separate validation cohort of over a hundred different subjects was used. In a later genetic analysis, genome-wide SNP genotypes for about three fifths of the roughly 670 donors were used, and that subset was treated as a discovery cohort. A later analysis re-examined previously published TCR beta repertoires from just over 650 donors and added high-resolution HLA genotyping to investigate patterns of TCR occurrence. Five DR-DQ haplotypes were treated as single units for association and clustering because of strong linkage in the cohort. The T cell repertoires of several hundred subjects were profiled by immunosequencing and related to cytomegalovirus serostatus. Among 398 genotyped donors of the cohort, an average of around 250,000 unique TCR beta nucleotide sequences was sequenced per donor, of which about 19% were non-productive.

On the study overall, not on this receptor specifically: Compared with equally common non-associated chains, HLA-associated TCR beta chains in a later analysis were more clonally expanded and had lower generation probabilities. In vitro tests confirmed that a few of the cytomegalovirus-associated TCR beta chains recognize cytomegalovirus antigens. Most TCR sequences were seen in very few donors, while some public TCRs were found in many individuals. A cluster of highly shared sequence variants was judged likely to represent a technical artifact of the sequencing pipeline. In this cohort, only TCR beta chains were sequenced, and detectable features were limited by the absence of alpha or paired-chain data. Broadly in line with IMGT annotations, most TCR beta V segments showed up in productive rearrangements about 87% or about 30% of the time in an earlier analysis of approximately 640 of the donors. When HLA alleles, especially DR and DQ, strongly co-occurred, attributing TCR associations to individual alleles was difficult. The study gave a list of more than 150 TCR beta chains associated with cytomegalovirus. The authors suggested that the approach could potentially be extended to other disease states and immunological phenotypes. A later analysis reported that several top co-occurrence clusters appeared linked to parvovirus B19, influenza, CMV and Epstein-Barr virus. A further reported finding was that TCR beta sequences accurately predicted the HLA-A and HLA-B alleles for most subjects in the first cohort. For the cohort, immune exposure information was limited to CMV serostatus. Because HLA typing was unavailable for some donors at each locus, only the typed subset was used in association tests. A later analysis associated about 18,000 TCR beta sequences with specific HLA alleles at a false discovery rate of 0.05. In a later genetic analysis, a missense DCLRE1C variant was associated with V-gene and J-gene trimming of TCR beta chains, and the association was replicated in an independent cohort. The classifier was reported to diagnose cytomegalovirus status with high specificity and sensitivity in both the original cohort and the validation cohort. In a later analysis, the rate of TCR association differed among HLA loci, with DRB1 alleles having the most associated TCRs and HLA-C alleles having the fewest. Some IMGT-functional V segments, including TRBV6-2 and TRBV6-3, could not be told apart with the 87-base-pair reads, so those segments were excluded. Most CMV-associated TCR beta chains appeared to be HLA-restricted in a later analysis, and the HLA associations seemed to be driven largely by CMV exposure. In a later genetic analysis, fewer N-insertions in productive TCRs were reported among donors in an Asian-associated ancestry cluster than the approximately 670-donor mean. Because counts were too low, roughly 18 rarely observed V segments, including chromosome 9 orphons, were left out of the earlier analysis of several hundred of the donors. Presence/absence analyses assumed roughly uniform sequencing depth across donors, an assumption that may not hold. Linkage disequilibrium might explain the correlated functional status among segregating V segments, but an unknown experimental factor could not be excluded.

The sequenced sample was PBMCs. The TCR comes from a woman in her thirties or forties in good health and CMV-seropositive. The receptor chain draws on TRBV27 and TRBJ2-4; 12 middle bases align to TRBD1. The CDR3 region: CASSLPGQGAREEDTGPKNIQYF. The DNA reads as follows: TGTGCCAGCAGTTTACCGGGACAGGGGGCGAGGGAGGAAGACACCGGGCCCAAAAACATTCAGTACTTC.